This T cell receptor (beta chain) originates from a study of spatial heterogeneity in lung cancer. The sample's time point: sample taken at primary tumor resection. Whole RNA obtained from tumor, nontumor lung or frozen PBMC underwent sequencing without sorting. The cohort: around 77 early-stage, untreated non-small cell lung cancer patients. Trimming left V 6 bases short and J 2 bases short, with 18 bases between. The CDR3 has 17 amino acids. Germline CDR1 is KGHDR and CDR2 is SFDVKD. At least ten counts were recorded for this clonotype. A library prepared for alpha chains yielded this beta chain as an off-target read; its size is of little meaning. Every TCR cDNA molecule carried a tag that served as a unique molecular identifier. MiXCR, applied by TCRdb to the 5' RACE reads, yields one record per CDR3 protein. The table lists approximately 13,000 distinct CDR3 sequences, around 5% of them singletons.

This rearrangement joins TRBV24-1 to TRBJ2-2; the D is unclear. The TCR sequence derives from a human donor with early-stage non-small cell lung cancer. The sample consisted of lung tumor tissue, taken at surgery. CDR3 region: CATSSGDFTANTGELFF. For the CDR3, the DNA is TGTGCCACCAGTTCTGGGGATTTCACAGCCAACACCGGGGAGCTGTTTTTT.